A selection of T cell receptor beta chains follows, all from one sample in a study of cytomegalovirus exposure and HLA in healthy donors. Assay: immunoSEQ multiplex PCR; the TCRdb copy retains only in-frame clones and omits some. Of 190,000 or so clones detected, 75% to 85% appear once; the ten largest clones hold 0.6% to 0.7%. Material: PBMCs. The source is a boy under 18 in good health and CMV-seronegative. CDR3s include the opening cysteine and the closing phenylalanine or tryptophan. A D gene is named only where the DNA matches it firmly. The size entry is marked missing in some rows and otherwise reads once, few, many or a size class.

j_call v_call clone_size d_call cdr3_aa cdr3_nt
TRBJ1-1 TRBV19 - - CASSIGQFGDEAFF TGTGCCAGTAGTATAGGACAGTTCGGAGATGAAGCTTTCTTT
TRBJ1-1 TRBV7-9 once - CASSWSAEAFF TGTGCCAGCAGCTGGAGTGCTGAAGCTTTCTTT
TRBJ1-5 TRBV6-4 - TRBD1 CASSTSRDRVKPQHF TGTGCCAGCAGTACTTCCCGGGACAGGGTTAAGCCCCAGCATTTT
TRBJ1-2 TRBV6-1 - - CASRGHTVNYGYTF TGTGCCAGCAGGGGCCACACAGTGAACTATGGCTACACCTTC
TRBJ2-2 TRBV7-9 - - CASSPRDRTGELFF TGTGCCAGCAGCCCCCGAGATCGGACAGGGGAGCTGTTTTTT
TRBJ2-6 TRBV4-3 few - CASSQEAGSGANVLTF TGCGCCAGCAGCCAAGAAGCGGGCTCTGGGGCCAACGTCCTGACTTTC
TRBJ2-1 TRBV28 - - CASSPLQREQFF TGTGCCAGCAGTCCCCTTCAGCGGGAGCAGTTCTTC
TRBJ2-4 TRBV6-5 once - CASRGTPVAKNIQYF TGTGCCAGCAGGGGGACACCCGTAGCCAAAAACATTCAGTACTTC
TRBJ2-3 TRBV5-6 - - CASSWGTGTPLSTDTQYF TGTGCCAGCAGCTGGGGCACCGGGACTCCACTCAGCACAGATACGCAGTATTTT
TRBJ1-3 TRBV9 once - CASSPLGSGNTIYF TGTGCCAGCAGCCCCCTCGGCTCTGGAAACACCATATATTTT
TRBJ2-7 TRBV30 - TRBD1 CAWSEGTGLYEQYF TGTGCCTGGAGTGAGGGGACAGGACTTTACGAGCAGTACTTC
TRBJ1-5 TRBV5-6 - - CASSSSGEGQPQHF TGTGCCAGCAGTTCATCCGGGGAGGGTCAGCCCCAGCATTTT
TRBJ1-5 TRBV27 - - CASSFPGQPQHF TGTGCCAGCAGTTTCCCGGGGCAGCCCCAGCATTTT
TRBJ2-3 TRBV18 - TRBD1 CASSEGQGARTDTQYF TGTGCCAGCTCAGAAGGACAGGGGGCCCGCACAGATACGCAGTATTTT
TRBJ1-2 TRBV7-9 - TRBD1 CASSEQGGGYTF TGTGCCAGCAGCGAACAGGGGGGTGGCTACACCTTC
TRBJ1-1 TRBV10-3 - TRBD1 CAISEIQTGDTEAFF TGTGCCATCAGTGAGATACAGACAGGGGACACTGAAGCTTTCTTT
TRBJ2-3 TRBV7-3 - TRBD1 CASSRGPAGGFGTQYF TGTGCCAGCAGCCGCGGGCCGGCAGGGGGTTTTGGTACGCAGTATTTT
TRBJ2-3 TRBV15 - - CATSRWASTGSVDTQYF TGTGCCACCAGCAGGTGGGCCTCGACAGGATCAGTAGATACGCAGTATTTT
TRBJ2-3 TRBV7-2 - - CASSLFWQGSSTDTQYF TGTGCCAGCAGCCTCTTCTGGCAGGGCTCTAGCACAGATACGCAGTATTTT
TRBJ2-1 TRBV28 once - CASSLSTASSYNEQFF TGTGCCAGCAGTTTATCGACGGCTAGCTCCTACAATGAGCAGTTCTTC
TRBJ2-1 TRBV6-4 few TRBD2 CASSGTSGGINEQFF TGTGCCAGCAGTGGGACTAGCGGGGGGATAAATGAGCAGTTCTTC
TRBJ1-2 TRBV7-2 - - CASSLARSDSPLGGYTF TGTGCCAGCAGCTTAGCGAGGTCCGACAGTCCTCTCGGCGGCTACACCTTC
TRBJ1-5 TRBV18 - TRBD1 CASSPSKWDRVNQPQHF TGTGCCAGCTCGCCGTCGAAGTGGGACAGGGTTAATCAGCCCCAGCATTTT
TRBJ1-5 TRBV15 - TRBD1 CATSRARDSPVLNQPQHF TGTGCCACCAGCAGAGCGAGGGACAGTCCAGTACTTAATCAGCCCCAGCATTTT
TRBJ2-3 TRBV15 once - CATSRRTGPTDTQYF TGTGCCACCAGCAGAAGAACAGGGCCCACAGATACGCAGTATTTT
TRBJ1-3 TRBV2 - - CASSEALLRLSTFGNTIYF TGTGCCAGCAGTGAAGCGCTTCTTCGACTCAGCACTTTTGGAAACACCATATATTTT
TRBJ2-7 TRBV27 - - CASSLSPTYEQYF TGTGCCAGCAGTTTATCCCCTACCTACGAGCAGTACTTC
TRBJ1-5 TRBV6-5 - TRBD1 CASAHRGQPQHF TGTGCCAGCGCACACAGGGGTCAGCCCCAGCATTTT
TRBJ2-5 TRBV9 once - CASSPVQETQYF TGTGCCAGCAGCCCGGTTCAAGAGACCCAGTACTTC
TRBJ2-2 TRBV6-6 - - CASSYPSTGELFF TGTGCCAGCAGTTACCCTTCTACCGGGGAGCTGTTTTTT
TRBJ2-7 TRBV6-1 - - CASKTGFFQYEQYF TGTGCCAGCAAGACGGGGTTTTTTCAGTACGAGCAGTACTTC